This T cell receptor beta chain was sequenced in a study of cytomegalovirus exposure and HLA in healthy donors. Researchers ran the PCR with 60 Vbeta and 13 Jbeta primers. Repertoires were generated with immunoSEQ multiplex PCR, while TCRdb's copy carries only in-frame clones and drops some. This sample has some 130,000 clones, with roughly three quarters found just once. The sequence came from a man aged 25 to 40 in good health and CMV-seronegative. Sequencing was carried out using PBMCs.

Here the CDR3 reads CASSQGYRGQGPPLNQPQHF. DNA of the CDR3: TGTGCCAGCAGCCAAGGTTATAGAGGGCAGGGGCCCCCCCTCAATCAGCCCCAGCATTTT. The chain recombines TRBV4-2 with TRBJ1-5, with D tentatively TRBD1 (6 bases). The CDR3 is made up of 20 amino acids. V gave up 1 base and J gave up 3 bases, with 25 bases separating them. The V gene's germline CDR1 is LGHNA and CDR2 YNFKEQ.